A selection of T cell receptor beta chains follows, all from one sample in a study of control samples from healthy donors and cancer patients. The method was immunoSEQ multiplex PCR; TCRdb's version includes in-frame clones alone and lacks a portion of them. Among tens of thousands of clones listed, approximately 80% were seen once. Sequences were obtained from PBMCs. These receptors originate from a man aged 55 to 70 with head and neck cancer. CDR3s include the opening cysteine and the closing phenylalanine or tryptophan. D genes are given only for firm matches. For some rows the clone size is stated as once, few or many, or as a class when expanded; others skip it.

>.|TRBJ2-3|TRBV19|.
CASRGGGSDTQYF
TGTGCCAGCCGAGGGGGGGGCTCAGATACGCAGTATTTT
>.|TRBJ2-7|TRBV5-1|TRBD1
CASSSVGTVRYEQYF
TGCGCCAGCAGCTCTGTGGGGACAGTGAGGTACGAGCAGTACTTC
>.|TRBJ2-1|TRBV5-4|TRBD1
CASSTGQYSYNEQFF
TGTGCCAGCAGCACGGGACAGTACTCCTACAATGAGCAGTTCTTC
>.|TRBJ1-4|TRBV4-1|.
CASSQDGRGDEKLFF
TGCGCCAGCAGCCAAGATGGGAGGGGAGATGAAAAACTGTTTTTT
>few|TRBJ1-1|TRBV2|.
CASSVGVNTEAFF
TGTGCCAGCAGTGTAGGAGTGAACACTGAAGCTTTCTTT
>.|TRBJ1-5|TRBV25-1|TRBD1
CASSVGQGRVRQPQHF
TGTGCCAGCAGTGTGGGACAGGGTAGGGTGAGACAGCCCCAGCATTTT
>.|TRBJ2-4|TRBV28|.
CASSSIIRDKLAKNIQYF
TGTGCCAGCAGTTCCATAATTAGAGACAAGCTAGCCAAAAACATTCAGTACTTC
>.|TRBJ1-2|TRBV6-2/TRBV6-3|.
CASSQGRGGYTF
TGTGCCAGCAGCCAGGGTCGTGGCGGCTACACCTTC
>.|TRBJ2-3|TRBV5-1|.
CASSPHVTDTQYF
TGCGCCAGCAGCCCCCACGTCACAGATACGCAGTATTTT
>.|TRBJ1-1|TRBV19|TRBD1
CASSEYGPGGQNTEAFF
TGTGCCAGTAGTGAATACGGACCAGGGGGTCAGAACACTGAAGCTTTCTTT
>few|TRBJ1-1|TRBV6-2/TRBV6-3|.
CASSYPGHVNTEAFF
TGTGCCAGCAGTTACCCGGGACACGTTAACACTGAAGCTTTCTTT
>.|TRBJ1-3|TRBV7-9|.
CASSPIPDSPGNTIYF
TGTGCCAGCAGCCCTATCCCAGATAGCCCTGGAAACACCATATATTTT
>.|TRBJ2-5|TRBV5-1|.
CASSLDSSETQYF
TGCGCCAGCAGCTTGGACAGTTCAGAGACCCAGTACTTC
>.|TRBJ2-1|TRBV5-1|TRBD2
CASSLRAALAGDEQFF
TGCGCCAGCAGCTTGCGTGCGGCACTAGCGGGAGATGAGCAGTTCTTC
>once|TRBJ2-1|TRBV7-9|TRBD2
CASRPGWREGRNEQFF
TGTGCCAGCAGACCCGGCTGGCGGGAGGGCCGGAATGAGCAGTTCTTC
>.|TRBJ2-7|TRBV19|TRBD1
CASSTRTGNYEQYF
TGTGCCAGTAGCACGAGGACAGGTAACTACGAGCAGTACTTC
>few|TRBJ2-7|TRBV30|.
CAWSQSSYEQYF
TGTGCCTGGAGTCAGAGCTCCTACGAGCAGTACTTC
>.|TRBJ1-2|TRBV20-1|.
CSATGTYGYTF
TGCAGTGCTACAGGAACCTATGGCTACACCTTC
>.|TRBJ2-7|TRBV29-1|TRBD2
CSVNAGTTSYEQYF
TGCAGCGTCAACGCAGGGACTACTTCCTACGAGCAGTACTTC
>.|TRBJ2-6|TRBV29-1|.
CSVDSPSGANVLTF
TGCAGCGTTGACTCACCCTCTGGGGCCAACGTCCTGACTTTC
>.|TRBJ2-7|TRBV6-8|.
CASSESYEQYF
TGTGCCAGCAGCGAGTCCTACGAGCAGTACTTC
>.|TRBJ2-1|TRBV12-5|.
CASGLVRTATYNEQFF
TGTGCTAGTGGTTTGGTACGGACCGCAACCTACAATGAGCAGTTCTTC
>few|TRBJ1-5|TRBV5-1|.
CASSLTPNQPQHF
TGCGCCAGCAGCTTAACCCCCAATCAGCCCCAGCATTTT
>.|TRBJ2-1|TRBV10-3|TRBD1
CAISNRDRGYNEQFF
TGTGCCATCAGTAACCGGGACAGGGGCTACAATGAGCAGTTCTTC
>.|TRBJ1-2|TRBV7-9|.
CASSPRLGYTF
TGTGCCAGCAGCCCCAGACTCGGCTACACCTTC
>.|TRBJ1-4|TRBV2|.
CATATGYEKLFF
TGTGCCACCGCCACGGGGTATGAAAAACTGTTTTTT
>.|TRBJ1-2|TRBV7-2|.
CASRPDSNYGYTF
TGTGCCAGCAGACCTGACAGTAACTATGGCTACACCTTC
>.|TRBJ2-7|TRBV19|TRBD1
CASSSRDRGYEQYF
TGTGCCAGTAGTTCCAGGGACAGGGGGTACGAGCAGTACTTC
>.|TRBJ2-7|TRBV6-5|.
CASRTGLTYEQYF
TGTGCCAGCCGAACAGGGTTGACCTACGAGCAGTACTTC
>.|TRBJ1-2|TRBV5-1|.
CASSLGAGTNYGYTF
TGCGCCAGCAGCTTGGGGGCAGGCACTAACTATGGCTACACCTTC
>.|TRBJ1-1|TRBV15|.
CATSRDGSDRDEAFF
TGTGCCACCAGCAGAGATGGCTCAGACCGGGATGAAGCTTTCTTT